This T cell receptor beta chain was sequenced for a study of control samples from healthy donors and cancer patients. Method: immunoSEQ multiplex PCR; TCRdb's copy keeps in-frame clones and lacks some. The sample holds about 140,000 clones, roughly 92% seen once. Deletions cut 5 bases from V and 0 bases from J, with 11 bases between. The CDR3 contains 15 residues. Germline V lookup: CDR1 LNHDA, CDR2 SQIVND (reference sequence). J is TRBJ1-3 and V is TRBV19, with TRBD1 as a possible D gene (6 bases). The sample consisted of blood. The receptor's source is a man aged 25-45 years in good health. The CDR3 coding sequence is TGTGCCAGTAGTTTAGGACAGACCTCTGGAAACACCATATATTTT. Translating it yields CASSLGQTSGNTIYF.